A single sample gave rise to the 31 T cell receptor beta chains below, sequenced in a study of blood T cells in healthy people across ages. The use of a sample-barcoded 5' primer and a J-beta primer mix characterized a second PCR of about 7 to 12 cycles. From the 5' RACE reads, TCRdb called clonotypes with MiXCR, one entry per CDR3 protein. The table records over 1,500,000 distinct CDR3 sequences, about two fifths of them present only once. The sequenced sample was blood. The source is a human donor in good health.

This rearrangement joins TRBV6-4 to TRBJ2-1, with 15 bases lining up with TRBD2. Germline CDR1 reads MRHNA; CDR2 reads SNTAGT. The V gene end was trimmed by 2 bases and the J gene end by 4 bases; junction bases not matched to a gene: 18. The CDR3 is 22 residues long. CDR3: CASSDLTWTSGGAGRIYNEQFF. The CDR3 bases are TGTGCCAGCAGTGACCTTACTTGGACTAGCGGGGGGGCCGGGCGTATATACAATGAGCAGTTCTTC.

This clonotype was found many times. The chain joins TRBV5-1 to TRBJ2-7; D might be TRBD1 (6 bases). The CDR3 extends over 15 amino acids. V was trimmed by 4 bases and J by 2 bases, leaving 16 bases between them. Germline V CDR1 and CDR2: SGHRS, YFSETQ. CDR3 sequence: CASSPRTDPTYEQYF. The CDR3 DNA reads TGCGCCAGCAGCCCCCGGACAGATCCCACCTACGAGCAGTACTTC.

This clonotype was seen repeatedly, ten times or more. The rearrangement joins TRBV6-2 or TRBV6-3 to TRBJ2-6; possible D gene TRBD1, 5 bases. V was trimmed by 8 bases and J by 0 bases, leaving 17 bases between them. The CDR3 is made up of 17 amino acids. Germline values: CDR1 MNHEY, CDR2 SVGEGT. Written as DNA, the CDR3 is TGTGCCAGCGGGGCAAATTTAGGCCCCTCTGGGGCCAACGTCCTGACTTTC. Translating it yields CASGANLGPSGANVLTF.

V gene TRBV2 combines with J gene TRBJ1-5; tentative D call: TRBD1 (5 bases). V was cut by 7 bases and J by 6 bases, with 16 bases left in between. The CDR3 sequence is 14 residues long. Germline CDR1 reads SNHLY; CDR2 reads FYNNEI. The CDR3 sequence: CASTENRSGQPQHF. The CDR3 coding sequence is TGTGCCAGCACGGAGAACAGGAGTGGTCAGCCCCAGCATTTT.

This clonotype was counted at least ten times. The chain recombines TRBV20-1 with TRBJ2-7; 8 bases map to TRBD2. Germline trimming cut 4 bases from V and 3 bases from J; bases unmatched to any gene: 5. The CDR3 contains 13 residues. CDR1 and CDR2 from the germline V gene are DFQATT and SNEGSKA (reference sequence). For the CDR3, the DNA is TGCAGTGCTACCGGGACTAGGCGCTACGAGCAGTACTTC. The encoded protein is CSATGTRRYEQYF.

This clonotype was counted ten times or more. The chain has TRBV15 and TRBJ1-2; D remains ambiguous. V lost 5 bases to trimming and J lost 3 bases, with 13 bases between them. CDR3 length: 14 amino acids. Germline lookup yields CDR1 LNHNV and CDR2 YYDKDF (reference sequence). The CDR3 reads CATSDEEGYYGYTF. Here the CDR3 DNA reads TGTGCCACCAGCGACGAGGAGGGTTACTATGGCTACACCTTC.

The genes are TRBV4-2 and TRBJ2-1; tentative D call: TRBD2 (5 bases). The CDR3 spans 13 residues. Trimming removed 1 base at V and 10 bases at J, with 11 bases between. Germline V gene lookup returns CDR1 LGHNA and CDR2 YNFKEQ. The CDR3 DNA reads as TGTGCCAGCAGCCAAGTCGGGGTAGGGGAGCAGTTCTTC. Translating gives CASSQVGVGEQFF.

This clonotype was counted between two and nine times. This rearrangement joins TRBV29-1 to TRBJ2-1, with TRBD2 as a possible D gene (7 bases). The CDR3 spans 14 residues. The V gene's germline CDR1 is SQVTM and CDR2 ANQGSEA. The V gene lost 7 bases and the J gene lost 8 bases, with 21 bases spanning the gap. In DNA form, the CDR3 reads TGCAGCGCCCACACCTGGGGGGGCCTAGATGAGCAGTTCTTC. Translated, it gives CSAHTWGGLDEQFF.

J is TRBJ2-3 and V is TRBV5-5; 11 bases are shared with TRBD2. Per the germline V gene, CDR1 is SGHKS and CDR2 is YYEKEE (reference sequence). V was pared by 4 bases and J by 4 bases, with 8 bases of the junction left unmatched. The length of the CDR3 is 16 residues. This CDR3 reads CASSPTLAGVADTQYF. In nucleotides, the CDR3 is TGTGCCAGCAGCCCAACACTAGCGGGGGTAGCAGATACGCAGTATTTT.

The chain uses TRBV7-9 and TRBJ1-1, with D tentatively TRBD1 (5 bases). The CDR3 extends over 15 amino acids. The germline V and J ends were trimmed by 4 bases and 2 bases, with 14 bases remaining between them. The germline V gene encodes CDR1 SEHNR and CDR2 FQNEAQ (reference sequence). CDR3 region: CASSSSGTLNTEAFF. CDR3 nucleotides: TGTGCCAGCAGCTCATCCGGGACTCTAAACACTGAAGCTTTCTTT.

The rearrangement uses TRBV12-3 or TRBV12-4 and TRBJ2-7, with D possibly being TRBD1 (5 bases). Trimming removed 2 bases from V and 5 bases from J, with 10 bases in between. There are 13 residues in the CDR3. As DNA, the CDR3 is TGTGCCAGCAGTTTAAGGACAAACAACGAGCAGTACTTC. As protein: CASSLRTNNEQYF.

CDR3 residues: CASRIAGGKDEQYF. The CDR3 DNA follows: TGTGCCAGCAGGATAGCGGGGGGCAAGGACGAGCAGTACTTC. The chain uses TRBV2 and TRBJ2-7, with 10 bases aligning to TRBD2. The V and J ends lost 6 bases and 5 bases, in that order; junction bases with no gene match: 7. The germline gives CDR1 SNHLY, CDR2 FYNNEI. The length of the CDR3 is 14 residues.

The rearrangement uses TRBV7-2 and TRBJ2-7, with TRBD1 matching over 8 bases. This CDR3 comprises 15 residues. CDR1 is SGHTA and CDR2 is FQGNSA in the germline V gene. J gave up 6 bases and V 4 bases, and 11 bases lay outside the gene matches. The CDR3 coding sequence is TGTGCCAGCAGCTCCCAAAGGACAGGGTATAGCGAGCAGTACTTC. It translates to CASSSQRTGYSEQYF.

This clonotype was found once. The V gene is TRBV12-3 or TRBV12-4, the J gene TRBJ2-7; 8 nucleotides line up with TRBD1. The CDR3 sequence is 15 residues long. Trimming took 5 bases from V and 4 from J; bases not matched to a gene: 10. CDR3 residues: CASSRPGTGLYEQYF. DNA for the CDR3: TGTGCCAGCAGTCGTCCGGGGACAGGCCTATACGAGCAGTACTTC.

The genes are TRBV7-2 and TRBJ2-1; D is possibly TRBD1 (6 bases). The CDR3 extends over 13 amino acids. Germline-derived CDR1 and CDR2 are SGHTA and FQGNSA. V was trimmed by 5 bases and J by 6 bases, leaving 11 bases between them. In nucleotides, the CDR3 is TGTACCAGCAGCCTAGGGACAATCAATGAGCAGTTCTTC. Protein sequence: CTSSLGTINEQFF.

In the case of this clonotype: An end of the junction differs from the germline gene, which may be a read error. The chain is built from TRBV7-2 and TRBJ2-1; TRBD2 is a possible D gene (6 bases). Germline V gives CDR1 SGHTA, CDR2 FQGNSA. This CDR3 has 13 residues. The CDR3 coding sequence is TGTGTCAGCAGCTTCGGACGGGGGAATGAGCAGTTCTTC. Translation gives CVSSFGRGNEQFF.

This clonotype was picked up a small number of times. This chain links TRBV6-5 with TRBJ1-6, with D perhaps TRBD1 (6 bases). This CDR3 contains 16 residues. V lost 5 bases, J lost 0 bases, and 11 bases lay in between. Germline CDR1 MNHEY, CDR2 SVGAGI. The CDR3 region is CASSRQGGSYNSPLHF. In nucleotides, the CDR3 is TGTGCCAGCAGTCGCCAAGGGGGCTCCTATAATTCACCCCTCCACTTT.

The rearrangement joins TRBV10-3 to TRBJ2-5, with a tentative D call TRBD2 (6 bases). Deletions cut 8 bases from V and 2 bases from J, with 12 bases between. The CDR3 covers 13 residues. Germline CDR1 ENHRY, CDR2 SYGVKD. The CDR3: CAIGAGLQETQYF. As DNA, the CDR3 is TGTGCCATCGGGGCGGGGCTTCAAGAGACCCAGTACTTC.

This clonotype was detected only a few times. V is TRBV4-3 and J is TRBJ1-1; D gene uncertain. The CDR3 sequence is 17 residues long. Germline V gives CDR1 LGHNA, CDR2 YSLEER. V shed 1 base and J shed 2 bases, with 17 bases lying between them. CDR3 loop: CASSQGIGRPLNTEAFF. The DNA for the CDR3 is TGCGCCAGCAGCCAAGGAATCGGGCGCCCCCTTAACACTGAAGCTTTCTTT.

V gene TRBV12-3 or TRBV12-4 combines with J gene TRBJ2-4; 7 bases map to TRBD1. The V and J ends lost 3 bases and 0 bases, in that order; junction bases with no gene match: 11. The CDR3 contains 18 residues. In DNA, the CDR3 is TGTGCCAGCAGTTTGGGGACAGCCATCATACTAGCCAAAAACATTCAGTACTTC. Its protein product is CASSLGTAIILAKNIQYF.

V usage is TRBV25-1 and J usage is TRBJ1-4; a possible D gene is TRBD1 (6 bases). The CDR3 has 15 amino acids. Germline lookup yields CDR1 MGHDK and CDR2 SYGVNS. Between the trimmed V and J ends, which lost 2 bases and 4 bases, there was a span of 11 bases. In DNA form, the CDR3 reads TGTGCCAGCAGTGAAGCAGGGGCCGGTAATGAAAAACTGTTTTTT. It is translated as CASSEAGAGNEKLFF. The full variable domain, in which reference TRBV25-1 and TRBJ1-4 provide the parts outside the CDR3, is EADIYQTPRYLVIGTGKKITLECSQTMGHDKMYWYQQDPGMELHLIHYSYGVNSTEKGDLSSESTVSRIRTEHFPLTLESARPSHTSQYLCASSEAGAGNEKLFFGSGTQLSVL.

This clonotype was counted a single time. V gene TRBV5-1 combines with J gene TRBJ1-2; D may be TRBD1 (5 bases). The V gene lost 4 bases and the J gene lost 6 bases, with 16 bases spanning the gap. This CDR3 region has 14 residues. Germline V gene data show CDR1 as SGHRS and CDR2 as YFSETQ. CDR3 coding DNA: TGCGCCAGCAGCCCCGATTTGGGGGGGAATGGCTACACCTTC. It yields the protein CASSPDLGGNGYTF.

This chain connects TRBV6-2 or TRBV6-3 to TRBJ2-3; possibly TRBD2 for D (5 bases). Germline V gene data show CDR1 as MNHEY and CDR2 as SVGEGT. V dropped 4 bases and J dropped 2 bases, with 22 bases sitting between them. The CDR3 totals 18 residues. The CDR3 nucleotides are TGTGCCAGCAGTTCCCGACTTTCTAGCCACTCATCCACAGATACGCAGTATTTT. This encodes CASSSRLSSHSSTDTQYF.

The rearrangement uses TRBV7-2 and TRBJ2-3; D ambiguous. The CDR3 consists of 14 residues. Trimming removed 4 bases from V and 0 bases from J, with 8 bases in between. Germline CDR1 SGHTA, CDR2 FQGNSA. In DNA, the CDR3 is TGTGCCAGCAGCTGGGTCCCAAGCACAGATACGCAGTATTTT. This translates into CASSWVPSTDTQYF.

The rearrangement uses TRBV6-5 and TRBJ2-1; D may be TRBD1 (6 bases). CDR1 is MNHEY, CDR2 SVGAGI, per germline. The CDR3 totals 12 residues. The V gene lost 9 bases and the J gene lost 7 bases, with 13 bases spanning the gap. The CDR3 sequence: CASTGYGNEQFF. The CDR3 DNA reads TGTGCCAGTACAGGGTATGGGAATGAGCAGTTCTTC.

V and J are TRBV5-1 and TRBJ1-2, with 7 bases lining up with TRBD1. Germline V gene lookup returns CDR1 SGHRS and CDR2 YFSETQ. The J segment lost 6 bases and the V segment lost 1 base, leaving 9 bases of the junction unmatched. The CDR3 is made up of 15 amino acids. CDR3 residues: CASSLWVDRVHGYTF. The CDR3 nucleotides read TGCGCCAGCAGCTTGTGGGTCGACAGGGTCCATGGCTACACCTTC.

With respect to this clonotype: Its ends do not fully match the called genes, so a read error is possible. This chain connects TRBV12-3 or TRBV12-4 to TRBJ2-5; 10 bases fit TRBD1. The CDR3 has 17 amino acids. CDR3 sequence reads: CASKLRTGGLGQEAQYF. The CDR3 DNA follows: TGTGCCAGCAAACTACGGACAGGGGGTTTAGGGCAAGAGGCCCAGTACTTC.

The gene calls are TRBV12-3 or TRBV12-4 and TRBJ1-2; the D is unclear. V was cut by 4 bases and J by 4 bases, with 16 bases left in between. This CDR3 comprises 15 residues. The CDR3 nucleotides read TGTGCCAGCAGTTCCCCTGGCGACGGAATCTATGGCTACACCTTC. Its protein is CASSSPGDGIYGYTF.

The J gene is TRBJ2-2, the V gene TRBV6-5; no definite D call. Germline V gene lookup returns CDR1 MNHEY and CDR2 SVGAGI. CDR3 size: 16 residues. V dropped 2 bases and J dropped 1 base, with 11 bases sitting between them. The CDR3, as DNA: TGTGCCAGCAGTTACCTTGGATCGGGGAACACCGGGGAGCTGTTTTTT. It encodes CASSYLGSGNTGELFF.

The CDR3 DNA is TGTGCCAGCGGGGCGGACTTCAACACCGGGGAGCTGTTTTTT. Translated, it gives CASGADFNTGELFF. The rearrangement joins TRBV28 to TRBJ2-2; D tentatively reads TRBD1 or TRBD2 (5 bases each). Trimming pared 8 bases from V and 2 bases from J, leaving 12 bases between. The germline gives CDR1 MDHEN, CDR2 SYDVKM. The CDR3 runs 14 residues. The full variable domain, its missing parts supplied by reference TRBV28 and TRBJ2-2, is DVKVTQSSRYLVKRTGEKVFLECVQDMDHENMFWYRQDPGLGLRLIYFSYDVKMKEKGDIPEGYSVSREKKERFSLILESASTNQTSMYLCASGADFNTGELFFGEGSRLTVL.

The rearrangement joins TRBV20-1 to TRBJ1-2; D not certain. V gave up 6 bases and J gave up 4 bases, with 12 bases separating them. The CDR3 extends over 12 amino acids. CDR1 is DFQATT and CDR2 is SNEGSKA in the germline V gene (reference sequence). This CDR3 reads CSAPRNRYGYTF. CDR3 sequence (DNA): TGCAGTGCCCCAAGGAACCGCTATGGCTACACCTTC.